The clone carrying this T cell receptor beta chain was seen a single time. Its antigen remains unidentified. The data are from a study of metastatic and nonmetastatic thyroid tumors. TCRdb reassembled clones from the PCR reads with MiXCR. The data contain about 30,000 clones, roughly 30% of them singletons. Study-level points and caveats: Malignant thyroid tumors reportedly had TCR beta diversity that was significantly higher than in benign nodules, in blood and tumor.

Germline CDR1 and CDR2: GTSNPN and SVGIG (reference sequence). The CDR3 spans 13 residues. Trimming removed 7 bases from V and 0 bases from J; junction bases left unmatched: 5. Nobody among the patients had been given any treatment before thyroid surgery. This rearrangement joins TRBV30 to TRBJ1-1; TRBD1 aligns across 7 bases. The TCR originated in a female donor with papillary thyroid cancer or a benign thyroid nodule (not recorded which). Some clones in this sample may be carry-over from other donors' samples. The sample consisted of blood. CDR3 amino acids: CASDRSMNTEAFF. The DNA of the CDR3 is TGTGCCTCGGACAGGTCAATGAACACTGAAGCTTTCTTT.